The clone carrying this TCR beta chain was seen only once. The data stem from a study of blood T cell repertoires in COVID-19. Study summary: Whether acute or convalescent, the COVID-19 samples came from the United States, Italy and Spain. From T cells, B-cell-depleted T cells, or PBMCs came the material, which was cDNA or gDNA.

The CDR3 consists of 16 residues. V shed 1 base, J shed 4 bases, and the junction held 4 bases outside the gene matches. Germline CDR1 LGHNA, CDR2 YNFKEQ. Per the original methods: Researchers report that nucleated cell counts were estimated from reference gene primer amplification. TCRdb's table, derived via immunoSEQ multiplex PCR, lists solely in-frame clones and lacks some. V and J calls plus clone size are reproduced from that table; the DNA served to infer D and trimming. This table has 310,000 or so clones, more than 75% appearing once. Input material: peripheral blood. The V gene is TRBV4-2, the J gene TRBJ2-1, with 10 bases fitting TRBD2. This TCR was sampled from a man aged 65 to 85 with acute or convalescent COVID-19. This CDR3 is CASSQGGTSVYNEQFF. CDR3 sequence (DNA): TGTGCCAGCAGCCAAGGAGGGACTAGCGTGTACAATGAGCAGTTCTTC.